The 14 T cell receptor beta chains given below trace back to one sample, sequenced in a study of post-analysis software for immune sequencing data. General study findings and limits: Controls showed lower frequencies than patients for five or six TRBV segments, and TRBV5-6, TRBV5-1 and TRBV20-1 were among these.

The TCR beta cDNA libraries contained unique molecular identifiers. TCRdb re-derived calls from the PCR reads in MiXCR, one entry per CDR3 protein. This sample yields hundreds of thousands of distinct CDR3 sequences, of which roughly 27% are seen a single time; roughly 0.54% belongs to the top ten. These receptors have no known antigen. What was sequenced was blood. The receptors were sampled from a girl aged 10-17 years with multiple sclerosis.

This clonotype has a handful of counts. The V gene is TRBV5-5, the J gene TRBJ2-2, with D uncertain. This CDR3 has 18 residues. Trimming cost V 2 bases and J 0 bases, with 17 bases left between them. Germline V gene data show CDR1 as SGHKS and CDR2 as YYEKEE (reference sequence). This CDR3 is CASSFLFTLTPNTGELFF. CDR3 coding DNA: TGTGCCAGCAGCTTTCTCTTTACTTTAACTCCGAACACCGGGGAGCTGTTTTTT. Combining the CDR3 with reference TRBV5-5 and TRBJ2-2 gives the whole variable domain DAGVTQSPTHLIKTRGQQVTLRCSPISGHKSVSWYQQVLGQGPQFIFQYYEKEERGRGNFPDRFSARQFPNYSSELNVNALLLGDSALYLCASSFLFTLTPNTGELFFGEGSRLTVL.

This clonotype was counted ten times or more. The chain employs TRBV6-5 and TRBJ2-5; TRBD2 agrees at 10 bases. The germline gives CDR1 MNHEY, CDR2 SVGAGI. This CDR3 is 15 amino acids long. Trimming took 2 bases from V and 3 from J; bases not matched to a gene: 3. The CDR3 is CASSYATSGKETQYF. The CDR3 DNA reads TGTGCCAGCAGTTACGCCACTAGCGGGAAAGAGACCCAGTACTTC.

This chain joins TRBV20-1 and TRBJ2-7, with 9 bases lining up with TRBD2. With 5 bases clipped from V and 3 bases from J, the junction kept 11 bases outside the gene matches. The CDR3 length is 15 residues. Germline loops: CDR1 DFQATT, CDR2 SNEGSKA (reference sequence). The DNA for the CDR3 is TGCAGTGCTCCCTCTCCCTCTAGCGGGATCTACGAGCAGTACTTC. Translation gives CSAPSPSSGIYEQYF.

This clonotype was seen more than once but under ten times. The genes are TRBV7-8 and TRBJ1-4; perhaps TRBD1 as D (5 bases). The germline V gene has CDR1 SGHVS and CDR2 FQNEAQ. V lost 5 bases, J lost 4 bases, and 11 bases lay in between. The CDR3 is 14 amino acids. CDR3 nucleotide sequence: TGTGCCAGCAGCCCCCTGGGGCTTAATGAAAAACTGTTTTTT. Its translation: CASSPLGLNEKLFF.

The J gene is TRBJ2-5, the V gene TRBV20-1; maybe TRBD1 (8 bases). Germline CDR1 and CDR2: DFQATT and SNEGSKA (reference sequence). Trimming left V 1 base short and J 9 bases short, with 18 bases between. The CDR3 runs 14 residues. The CDR3 is CSARANKAGQAQYF. As DNA, the CDR3 is TGCAGTGCTAGAGCGAATAAAGCGGGACAGGCCCAGTACTTC.

The chain is built from TRBV10-2 and TRBJ2-1, with D uncertain. The CDR3 consists of 15 residues. In germline, CDR1 is WSHSY, CDR2 SAAADI. V was cut by 0 bases and J by 10 bases, with 16 bases left in between. CDR3 in amino acids: CASSESTRPPREQFF. The CDR3 nucleotides read TGCGCCAGCAGTGAGTCGACTCGGCCACCCAGGGAGCAGTTCTTC.

This clonotype occurred a few times. The gene calls are TRBV5-6 and TRBJ2-5, with TRBD1 as a possible D gene (6 bases). Trimming stripped 4 bases from V and 1 base from J, with 11 bases between. CDR1 and CDR2 from the germline V gene are SGHDT and YYEEEE. The CDR3 has 14 residues. As DNA, the CDR3 is TGTGCCAGCAGCATGGGACATTCCCAAGAGACCCAGTACTTC. This sequence encodes CASSMGHSQETQYF.

The chain joins TRBV7-2 to TRBJ2-7; a weak D match, TRBD1 (5 bases). The germline gives CDR1 SGHTA, CDR2 FQGNSA. The ends were cut back, 4 bases at V and 2 bases at J, with 12 bases in the middle. This CDR3 contains 14 residues. Here the CDR3 reads CASSSAGLPYEQYF. DNA for the CDR3: TGTGCCAGCAGCTCAGCAGGGTTACCCTACGAGCAGTACTTC.

This clonotype was counted only a few times. V is TRBV7-2 and J is TRBJ2-5; 7 bases map to TRBD2. Germline V lookup: CDR1 SGHTA, CDR2 FQGNSA. V gave up 4 bases and J gave up 2 bases; unmatched junction bases: 4. This CDR3 is built from 14 residues. The CDR3 DNA follows: TGTGCCAGCAGCTCCGATAGCGGGCAAGAGACCCAGTACTTC. Translated: CASSSDSGQETQYF.

The V call is TRBV7-2, the J call TRBJ1-1; 8 bases are shared with TRBD1. V lost 4 bases and J lost 0; bases outside the gene matches: 10. The CDR3 runs to 17 residues. CDR1 and CDR2 (germline): SGHTA, FQGNSA. DNA for the CDR3: TGTGCCAGCAGCTCGGGCTTCAGGGGGCTACTGAACACTGAAGCTTTCTTT. Translation gives CASSSGFRGLLNTEAFF.

This clonotype was observed a handful of times. The rearrangement joins TRBV6-6 to TRBJ2-1; D gene uncertain. The germline gives CDR1 MNHNY, CDR2 SVGAGI (reference sequence). The CDR3 runs to 15 residues. Trimming pared 6 bases from V and 2 bases from J, leaving 14 bases between. In DNA form, the CDR3 reads TGTGCCAGCAGCGGAACGAAGGGCACCTACAATGAGCAGTTCTTC. Its protein is CASSGTKGTYNEQFF.

This chain joins TRBV28 and TRBJ2-3; D call uncertain. Germline assignment: CDR1 MDHEN and CDR2 SYDVKM. The CDR3 contains 15 residues. V lost 4 bases and J lost 3, with 14 bases in between. CDR3: CASSSDIIGTDTQYF. The CDR3 nucleotides are TGTGCCAGCAGTTCCGACATAATCGGGACAGATACGCAGTATTTT.

V gene TRBV20-1 combines with J gene TRBJ2-7; TRBD2 might be the D (6 bases). Germline V gene lookup returns CDR1 DFQATT and CDR2 SNEGSKA (reference sequence). The V end lost 3 bases, the J end lost 0 bases, and 9 bases lay between the germline ends. The CDR3 spans 13 residues. In nucleotides, the CDR3 is TGCAGTGCTAGCATGCGGGACTCCTACGAGCAGTACTTC. Residues: CSASMRDSYEQYF.

The gene calls are TRBV27 and TRBJ2-5; 9 nucleotides agree with TRBD1. CDR1 is MNHEY and CDR2 is SMNVEV in the germline V gene (reference sequence). After removal of 6 bases from V and 2 bases from J, the junction contained 7 bases not matched to a gene. The CDR3 has 15 amino acids. The CDR3 DNA reads as TGTGCCAGCAGCAAGGGACAGGGCCCACAAGAGACCCAGTACTTC. Its protein is CASSKGQGPQETQYF.